The 3 T cell receptor beta chains reported below all come from one sample, sequenced in a study of beta chain features in type 1 diabetes. Which antigens these TCRs recognize remains unknown. As every portion of the isolated RNA was reverse transcribed, the sequencing read expressed TCRB transcripts. Generated by immunoSEQ multiplex PCR, the TCRdb table keeps only in-frame clones and is missing some. Here the sample spans roughly 150,000 clones, 9% to 12% being singletons. Study-level results: Across all four CD4+ subsets, people with type 1 diabetes showed modestly shorter TCRB CDR3s.

The sequencing input was central memory CD4+ T cells from blood. These receptors originate from a man younger than 40 with type 1 diabetes.

This clone showed up just a few times. CDR3 region: CASTGASGANVLTF. The CDR3 nucleotides read TGTGCCAGTACAGGGGCCTCTGGGGCCAACGTCCTGACTTTC. The chain links TRBV28 to TRBJ2-6, with 7 bases lining up with TRBD1. With V trimmed by 9 bases and J by 0 bases, 2 bases remained unmatched. CDR3 length: 14 residues. Germline values: CDR1 MDHEN, CDR2 SYDVKM.

This clone was seen a few times. The chain is built from TRBV11-2 and TRBJ2-3, with a possible D match to TRBD1 (6 bases). The CDR3 has 14 amino acids. Germline CDR1 SGHAT, CDR2 FQNNGV. Deletions cut 7 bases from V and 2 bases from J, with 13 bases between. The CDR3 loop reads CASKRGQSTDTQYF. CDR3 nucleotide sequence: TGTGCCAGCAAACGTGGACAGTCCACAGATACGCAGTATTTT.

This clone has a handful of counts. V and J are TRBV18 and TRBJ1-1, with D perhaps TRBD1 (6 bases). Germline V gene sequence: CDR1 KGHSH, CDR2 LQKENI. The CDR3 extends over 17 amino acids. Trimming stripped 0 bases from V and 1 base from J, with 15 bases between. CDR3 sequence reads: CASSPPQGLGRNTEAFF. DNA of the CDR3: TGTGCCAGCTCACCACCTCAGGGGTTGGGACGGAACACTGAAGCTTTCTTT.